This T cell receptor beta chain was obtained from a study of cytomegalovirus exposure and HLA in healthy donors. The V end lost 4 bases, the J end lost 1 base, and 14 bases lay between the germline ends. Germline-derived CDR1 and CDR2 are SGHRS and YFSETQ. The CDR3 is 15 residues long. Comment on this clone: Its antigen remains unknown.

Amplification used 60 Vbeta primers and 13 Jbeta primers. Data came from immunoSEQ multiplex PCR; TCRdb stores just in-frame clones and leaves some out. The table has more than 80,000 clones, roughly 80% seen once. Study results and caveats: TCR beta V- and J-gene trimming, according to a later analysis, was linked to a missense DCLRE1C variant. As confirmed in vitro, a few CMV-associated chains were specific for CMV antigens.

Input material: PBMCs. The sequence derives from a man aged 60 to 69 in good health and CMV-seronegative. The gene calls are TRBV5-1 and TRBJ1-1; perhaps TRBD1 as D (5 bases). Written as DNA, the CDR3 is TGCGCCAGCAGCCAGGGAGGGATCGGGAACACTGAAGCTTTCTTT. Encoded protein: CASSQGGIGNTEAFF.